A selection of T cell receptor beta chains follows, all from one sample in a study of PD-1 blockade in classical Hodgkin lymphoma. Assay: immunoSEQ multiplex PCR; the TCRdb copy retains only in-frame clones and omits some. The sample has 75,000 to 100,000 clones, over 80% seen once; the top ten hold 12%. The sample in question was peripheral blood mononuclear cells (PBMCs), obtained at baseline. All receptors come from a human donor with classical Hodgkin lymphoma. Each CDR3 is given with its conserved first and last residue. Each record gives: D gene, CDR3 length, clone size, J gene, V gene, CDR3 DNA, CDR3 protein. The D gene is left open where the match is weak. Part of the rows lack a size; the others show once, few, many or a class for expanded clones.

d_call: TRBD2; cdr3_length: 13; clone_size: -; j_call: TRBJ2-1; v_call: TRBV29-1; cdr3_nt: TGCAGCGTTAGTACTAGCGCCTCCAATGAGCAGTTCTTC; cdr3_aa: CSVSTSASNEQFF
d_call: -; cdr3_length: 14; clone_size: -; j_call: TRBJ2-3; v_call: TRBV4-1; cdr3_nt: TGCGCCAGCAGCCAAACTCCTGCCACAGATACGCAGTATTTT; cdr3_aa: CASSQTPATDTQYF
d_call: TRBD1; cdr3_length: 16; clone_size: once; j_call: TRBJ1-5; v_call: TRBV28; cdr3_nt: TGTGCCAGCAGTTCCCGTCAGGGGGTTAGCAATCAGCCCCAGCATTTT; cdr3_aa: CASSSRQGVSNQPQHF
d_call: -; cdr3_length: 14; clone_size: once; j_call: TRBJ1-5; v_call: TRBV2; cdr3_nt: TGTGCCAGCAGTGTCGTTAGGGCTGTCCAGCCCCAGCATTTT; cdr3_aa: CASSVVRAVQPQHF
d_call: TRBD2; cdr3_length: 15; clone_size: once; j_call: TRBJ2-1; v_call: TRBV6-1; cdr3_nt: TGTGCCATCAGTGCGGTGCTAGCGGGAGGAGGCGAGCAGTTCTTC; cdr3_aa: CAISAVLAGGGEQFF
d_call: -; cdr3_length: 15; clone_size: -; j_call: TRBJ1-6; v_call: TRBV6-1; cdr3_nt: TGTGCCAGCAGGCAATCGGACAGCTTCAATTCACCCCTCCACTTT; cdr3_aa: CASRQSDSFNSPLHF
d_call: -; cdr3_length: 17; clone_size: once; j_call: TRBJ1-4; v_call: TRBV7-8; cdr3_nt: TGTGCCAGCAGCCTCACCCTCAGCGGGGCAACTAATGAAAAACTGTTTTTT; cdr3_aa: CASSLTLSGATNEKLFF
d_call: -; cdr3_length: 11; clone_size: once; j_call: TRBJ1-2; v_call: TRBV29-1; cdr3_nt: TGCAGCGTTGTGGCGAACAATGGCTACACCTTC; cdr3_aa: CSVVANNGYTF
d_call: -; cdr3_length: 13; clone_size: -; j_call: TRBJ2-7; v_call: TRBV27; cdr3_nt: TGTGCCAGCAGTTTTGACGGAGGCCACGAGCAGTACTTC; cdr3_aa: CASSFDGGHEQYF
d_call: TRBD2; cdr3_length: 15; clone_size: -; j_call: TRBJ2-3; v_call: TRBV2; cdr3_nt: TGTGCCAGCAGTCGCCAGCGGGGGAGCACAGATACGCAGTATTTT; cdr3_aa: CASSRQRGSTDTQYF